The 18 T cell receptor beta chains reported below all come from one sample, sequenced in a study of T cell changes during pregnancy in multiple sclerosis. Some clones are missing from TCRdb's copy, which holds only in-frame ones; the method was immunoSEQ multiplex PCR. The sample includes 55,000 to 70,000 clones, 85% to 95% seen only once; the top ten take 3%. Sequenced here: CD8+ T cells from peripheral blood mononuclear cells, sampled in the third trimester of pregnancy. Receptors originate from a female donor in good health, enrolled as a control in a pregnancy study.

The sample holds one count of this clone. The V and J genes are TRBV6-5 and TRBJ2-1, with D unresolved. This CDR3 contains 14 residues. Germline-derived CDR1 and CDR2 are MNHEY and SVGAGI. Trimming cost V 1 base and J 8 bases, with 12 bases left between them. Here the CDR3 DNA reads TGTGCCAGCAGTTACTTTTCTCGTACGGATGAGCAGTTCTTC. Translation gives CASSYFSRTDEQFF.

V gene TRBV4-3 combines with J gene TRBJ2-1; D call uncertain. V shed 0 bases and J shed 7 bases, with 4 bases lying between them. The CDR3 spans 12 residues. From germline, CDR1 is LGHNA and CDR2 YSLEER. CDR3 loop: CASSQDHNEQFF. CDR3 nucleotide sequence: TGCGCCAGCAGCCAAGACCATAATGAGCAGTTCTTC.

The CDR3 nucleotides read TGTGCCAGCAGAGACCTAGCGGGGGGCACAGATACGCAGTATTTT. Residues: CASRDLAGGTDTQYF. The chain couples TRBV6-5 to TRBJ2-3; TRBD2 agrees at 10 bases. V lost 6 bases and J lost 1; bases outside the gene matches: 4. This CDR3 is built from 15 residues. The V gene's germline CDR1 is MNHEY and CDR2 SVGAGI.

The genes are TRBV4-3 and TRBJ2-7; D is possibly TRBD2 (6 bases). Germline values: CDR1 LGHNA, CDR2 YSLEER. V lost 0 bases and J lost 3, with 15 bases in between. The CDR3 spans 16 residues. The CDR3 DNA reads TGCGCCAGCAGCCAAGACCGGGACTCGGCCTTCTACGAGCAGTACTTC. Protein: CASSQDRDSAFYEQYF.

The rearrangement joins TRBV13 to TRBJ2-7; 11 bases match TRBD1. Germline V lookup: CDR1 PRHDT, CDR2 FYEKMQ (reference sequence). Trimming removed 5 bases from V and 0 bases from J; junction bases left unmatched: 9. The CDR3 runs 17 residues. The CDR3 region is CASSLRSGTGGSYEQYF. DNA for the CDR3: TGTGCCAGCAGCCTCCGCTCCGGGACAGGGGGCTCCTACGAGCAGTACTTC.

This clone was observed a handful of times. This chain links TRBV12-5 with TRBJ2-4; the D gene is possibly TRBD2 (6 bases). The CDR3 is 14 amino acids. V lost 5 bases and J 2 bases, leaving 10 bases between the germline ends. Germline V gene lookup returns CDR1 LGHNT and CDR2 FRNRAP. CDR3 DNA sequence: TGTGCTAGTGGTCCCGGGGGTCCCAAAAACATTCAGTACTTC. This codes for CASGPGGPKNIQYF.

V usage is TRBV27 and J usage is TRBJ2-5, with 14 bases identical to TRBD2. V was clipped by 3 bases and J by 2 bases; unmatched bases: 5. Germline V lookup: CDR1 MNHEY, CDR2 SMNVEV (reference sequence). The CDR3 spans 17 residues. This CDR3 is CASSLGTSGGLQETQYF. The CDR3, as DNA: TGTGCCAGCAGTTTGGGGACTAGCGGGGGCCTACAAGAGACCCAGTACTTC.

The chain is built from TRBV5-1 and TRBJ2-1; D unclear. CDR1 SGHRS and CDR2 YFSETQ come from the germline V gene. The CDR3 is 12 residues long. V lost 7 bases and J lost 9, with 14 bases in between. DNA for the CDR3: TGCGCCAGCCGCCCGTCGGCAGGTGAGCAGTTCTTC. Amino acid sequence: CASRPSAGEQFF.

This clone is a singleton in its sample. This rearrangement joins TRBV4-1 to TRBJ1-4, with D unresolved. CDR1 and CDR2 from the germline V gene are MGHRA and YSYEKL. V was cut by 1 base and J by 0 bases, with 9 bases left in between. This CDR3 has 16 amino acids. Here the CDR3 reads CASSQAQAATNEKLFF. In nucleotides, the CDR3 is TGCGCCAGCAGCCAAGCCCAGGCCGCAACTAATGAAAAACTGTTTTTT.

DNA for the CDR3: TGTGCCAGTAGTATAGGACAGGGACCCACTGAAGCTTTCTTT. It yields the protein CASSIGQGPTEAFF. The rearrangement links TRBV19 to TRBJ1-1, with 7 bases aligning to TRBD1. The CDR3 totals 14 residues. Germline trimming cut 1 base from V and 4 bases from J; bases unmatched to any gene: 3. CDR1 and CDR2 (germline): LNHDA, SQIVND (reference sequence).

V and J are TRBV6-1 and TRBJ1-2; no definite D call. V gave up 3 bases and J gave up 3 bases, with 14 bases separating them. This CDR3 has 15 residues. Germline V gene data show CDR1 as MNHNS and CDR2 as SASEGT. CDR3 amino acids: CASSDMLRHDYGYTF. CDR3 nucleotide sequence: TGTGCCAGCAGTGACATGCTAAGACATGACTATGGCTACACCTTC.

Points on this clone: Other DNA sequences from this sample encode an identical CDR3 as well. This rearrangement joins TRBV11-2 to TRBJ1-1, with a possible D match to TRBD1 (6 bases). There are 14 residues in the CDR3. The V end lost 6 bases, the J end lost 5 bases, and 16 bases lay between the germline ends. The germline CDR1 and CDR2 sequences are SGHAT and FQNNGV. CDR3 DNA sequence: TGTGCCAGCAGTTCACAGGGATATGGGACTGAAGCTTTCTTT. This sequence encodes CASSSQGYGTEAFF. The entire variable domain, with the rest obtained from reference TRBV11-2 and TRBJ1-1, is as follows: EAGVAQSPRYKIIEKRQSVAFWCNPISGHATLYWYQQILGQGPKLLIQFQNNGVVDDSQLPKDRFSAERLKGVDSTLKIQPAKLEDSAVYLCASSSQGYGTEAFFGQGTRLTVV.

The V call is TRBV19, the J call TRBJ1-4; D remains ambiguous. The V gene's germline CDR1 is LNHDA and CDR2 SQIVND (reference sequence). The ends were cut back, 7 bases at V and 6 bases at J, with 15 bases in the middle. The CDR3 totals 14 residues. The CDR3: CASTHLYLDEKLFF. The CDR3 nucleotides read TGTGCCAGTACCCACCTCTACCTGGATGAAAAACTGTTTTTT. Full variable domain (outside the CDR3, taken from reference TRBV19 and TRBJ1-4): DGGITQSPKYLFRKEGQNVTLSCEQNLNHDAMYWYRQDPGQGLRLIYYSQIVNDFQKGDIAEGYSVSREKKESFPLTVTSAQKNPTAFYLCASTHLYLDEKLFFGSGTQLSVL.

The chain is built from TRBV2 and TRBJ1-6; 7 bases align to TRBD1. The V gene's germline CDR1 is SNHLY and CDR2 FYNNEI. This CDR3 comprises 16 residues. J was trimmed by 2 bases and V by 6 bases; bases with no gene match: 7. CDR3: CASSPTGVPYNSPLHF. In DNA form, the CDR3 reads TGTGCCAGCAGCCCTACAGGGGTTCCCTATAATTCACCCCTCCACTTT.

J is TRBJ1-1 and V is TRBV7-9; unclear D gene. Germline CDR1 and CDR2: SEHNR and FQNEAQ (reference sequence). This CDR3 has 13 residues. The V and J ends lost 5 bases and 1 base respectively, with 8 bases between them. The CDR3 DNA reads TGTGCCAGCAGCCTACCAGGGAACACTGAAGCTTTCTTT. It specifies CASSLPGNTEAFF.

V usage is TRBV4-3 and J usage is TRBJ2-5; D gene ambiguous. CDR1 is LGHNA and CDR2 is YSLEER in the germline V gene. This CDR3 is built from 13 residues. V lost 1 base, J lost 1 base, and 4 bases lay in between. CDR3 sequence: CASSQGGQETQYF. In DNA form, the CDR3 reads TGCGCCAGCAGCCAAGGCGGCCAAGAGACCCAGTACTTC.

The genes are TRBV9 and TRBJ1-3; D perhaps matches TRBD1 (6 bases). This CDR3 is built from 14 residues. V lost 0 bases, J lost 4 bases, and 8 bases lay in between. The germline CDR1 and CDR2 sequences are SGDLS and YYNGEE. This chain's CDR3 is CASSVAGTGNTIYF. The CDR3 region has the DNA TGTGCCAGCAGCGTAGCAGGGACAGGAAACACCATATATTTT.

This clone was seen just once. This sequence joins TRBV23-1 and TRBJ2-7; TRBD1 agrees at 7 bases. TRBV23-1 is an open reading frame whose function is uncertain. CDR3 size: 18 residues. The junction had 18 bases not matched to a gene; V was cut back by 4 bases and J by 3 bases. CDR3 bases: TGCGCCAGCAGTCCACACTCGTTCCGTGGGGGACAGCTCTACGAGCAGTACTTC. Residues: CASSPHSFRGGQLYEQYF.